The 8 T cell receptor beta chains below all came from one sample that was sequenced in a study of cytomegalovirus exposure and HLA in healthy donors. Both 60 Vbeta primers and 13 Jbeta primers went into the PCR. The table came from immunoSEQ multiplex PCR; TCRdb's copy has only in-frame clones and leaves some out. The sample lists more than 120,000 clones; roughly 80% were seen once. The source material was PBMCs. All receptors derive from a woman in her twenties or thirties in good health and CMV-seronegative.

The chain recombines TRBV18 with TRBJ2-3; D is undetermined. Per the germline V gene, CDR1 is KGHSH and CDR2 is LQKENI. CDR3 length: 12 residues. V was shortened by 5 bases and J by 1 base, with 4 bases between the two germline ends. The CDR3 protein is CASSSGTDTQYF. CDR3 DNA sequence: TGTGCCAGCTCATCTGGCACAGATACGCAGTATTTT.

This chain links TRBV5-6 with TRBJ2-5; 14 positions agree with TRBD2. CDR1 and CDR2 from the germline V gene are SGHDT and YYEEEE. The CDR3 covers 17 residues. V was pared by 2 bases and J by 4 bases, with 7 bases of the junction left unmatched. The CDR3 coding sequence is TGTGCCAGCAGCTTTGGGACTAGCGGGAGTATGTTAGAGACCCAGTACTTC. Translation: CASSFGTSGSMLETQYF.

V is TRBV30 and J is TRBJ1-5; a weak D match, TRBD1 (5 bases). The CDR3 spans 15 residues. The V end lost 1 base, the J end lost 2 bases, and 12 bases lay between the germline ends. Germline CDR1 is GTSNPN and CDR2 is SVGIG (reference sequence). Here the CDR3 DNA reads TGTGCCTGGAGTGGAGGACCGGGGGGCAATCAGCCCCAGCATTTT. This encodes CAWSGGPGGNQPQHF.

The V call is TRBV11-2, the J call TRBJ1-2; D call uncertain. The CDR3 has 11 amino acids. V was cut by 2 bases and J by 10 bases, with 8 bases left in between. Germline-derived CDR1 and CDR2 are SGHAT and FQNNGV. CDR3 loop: CASSLYEDYTF. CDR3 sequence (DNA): TGTGCCAGCAGCTTATACGAGGACTACACCTTC.

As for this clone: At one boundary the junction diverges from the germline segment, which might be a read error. CDR3 in amino acids: CSSSQKGQGLGYTF. The CDR3 DNA reads as TGTTCCAGCAGTCAGAAGGGACAGGGGTTGGGCTACACCTTC. The rearrangement links TRBV7-9 to TRBJ1-2; 10 bases are a match to TRBD1. Germline CDR1 SEHNR, CDR2 FQNEAQ (reference sequence). This CDR3 spans 14 amino acids. Based on the CDR3 plus reference TRBV7-9 and TRBJ1-2, the full variable domain is DTGVSQNPRHKITKRGQNVTFRCDPISEHNRLYWYRQTLGQGPEFLTYFQNEAQLEKSRLLSDRFSAERPKGSFSTLEIQRTEQGDSAMYLCSSSQKGQGLGYTFGSGTRLTVV.

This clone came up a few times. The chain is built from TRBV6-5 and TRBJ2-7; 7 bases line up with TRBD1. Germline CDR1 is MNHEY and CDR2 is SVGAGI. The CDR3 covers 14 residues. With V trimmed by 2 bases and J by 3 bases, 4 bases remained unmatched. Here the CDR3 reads CASSYGTAFYEQYF. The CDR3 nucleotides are TGTGCCAGCAGTTACGGGACAGCCTTCTACGAGCAGTACTTC.

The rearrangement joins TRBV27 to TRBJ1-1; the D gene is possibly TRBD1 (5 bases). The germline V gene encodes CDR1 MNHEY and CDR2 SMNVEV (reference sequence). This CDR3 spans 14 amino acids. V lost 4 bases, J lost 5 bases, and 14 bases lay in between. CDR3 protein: CASSSLWGRTEAFF. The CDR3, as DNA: TGTGCCAGCAGTTCCCTGTGGGGCCGGACTGAAGCTTTCTTT.

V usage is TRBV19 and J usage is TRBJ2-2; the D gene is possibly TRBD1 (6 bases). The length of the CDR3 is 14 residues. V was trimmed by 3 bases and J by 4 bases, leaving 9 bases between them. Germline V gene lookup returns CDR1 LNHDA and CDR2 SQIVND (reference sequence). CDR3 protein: CASSILDSTGELFF. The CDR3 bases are TGTGCCAGTAGTATCTTGGACAGCACCGGGGAGCTGTTTTTT.